The rows below give T cell receptor beta chains drawn from one sample of a study of T-cell memory formation after mild COVID-19. A single record per CDR3 protein comes from TCRdb applying MiXCR to the 5' RACE reads. Of some 410,000 distinct CDR3 sequences in the sample, less than 25% were seen once. The sequenced sample was PBMCs or a T cell subset sorted from them (not recorded which). The receptors derive from an adult woman who had mild COVID-19 (a few samples of this study predate the infection). Cell type and time point are not known. The CDR3 runs from the conserved cysteine through the conserved F or W. The D gene is left open where the match is weak. Some rows have no size entry. The others give once, few or many, or a class for an expanded clone.

v_gene	j_gene	abundance	d_gene	CDR3aa	CDR3nt
TRBV29-1	TRBJ1-3	-	-	CSVDAGGSGNTIYF	TGCAGCGTTGACGCGGGGGGCTCTGGAAACACCATATATTTT
TRBV5-1	TRBJ2-5	-	-	CASSLGVARGETQYF	TGCGCCAGCAGCTTGGGGGTAGCCAGGGGCGAGACCCAGTACTTC
TRBV24-1	TRBJ2-3	few	TRBD2	CATGDTSEVTDTQYF	TGTGCCACCGGTGATACTAGCGAAGTCACAGATACGCAGTATTTT
TRBV11-3	TRBJ2-7	few	-	CASSFTAGSYEQYF	TGTGCCAGCAGCTTTACGGCGGGCTCCTACGAGCAGTACTTC
TRBV7-6	TRBJ2-2	few	-	CASSLGGGVSGELFF	TGTGCCAGCAGCTTGGGGGGCGGAGTATCCGGGGAGCTGTTTTTT
TRBV9	TRBJ2-2	-	-	CASSVTLGAGTGELFF	TGTGCCAGCAGCGTCACCCTGGGGGCGGGCACCGGGGAGCTGTTTTTT
TRBV2	TRBJ2-1	-	-	CASSAGHPGNEQFF	TGTGCCAGCAGTGCGGGACACCCTGGGAATGAGCAGTTCTTC
TRBV7-2	TRBJ2-5	-	-	CASSTNQFGETQYF	TGTGCCAGCAGCACCAATCAGTTCGGGGAGACCCAGTACTTC
TRBV11-3	TRBJ2-7	-	TRBD1	CASSWDRDRDEQYF	TGTGCCAGCAGCTGGGACCGGGACAGGGACGAGCAGTACTTC
TRBV12-3/TRBV12-4	TRBJ2-3	-	TRBD2	CASSDQALAGGSTDTQYF	TGTGCCAGCAGCGACCAGGCGCTAGCGGGGGGGAGCACAGATACGCAGTATTTT
TRBV7-2	TRBJ2-3	-	TRBD2	CASSLASGLAGELTQYF	TGTGCCAGCAGCTTAGCGTCCGGTCTAGCGGGAGAGCTAACGCAGTATTTT
TRBV5-1	TRBJ2-1	-	TRBD2	CASSFSGRANEQFF	TGCGCCAGCAGCTTTAGCGGGAGGGCCAATGAGCAGTTCTTC
TRBV5-1	TRBJ2-5	few	-	CASSSWGGLRETQYF	TGCGCCAGCAGCTCCTGGGGGGGGCTCAGAGAGACCCAGTACTTC
TRBV5-1	TRBJ1-6	many	-	CASSLEALSAFNSPLHF	TGCGCCAGCAGCTTGGAGGCTCTCTCAGCCTTTAATTCACCCCTCCACTTT
TRBV5-1	TRBJ2-2	-	TRBD1	CASSRRDRNTGELFF	TGCGCCAGCAGCCGCCGGGACAGAAACACCGGGGAGCTGTTTTTT
TRBV9	TRBJ2-7	-	TRBD1	CASSTRGGTGPSNEQYF	TGTGCCAGCAGCACCCGTGGCGGGACAGGGCCCTCCAACGAGCAGTACTTC
TRBV5-4	TRBJ1-1	many	-	CASSLGGESYDTEAFF	TGTGCCAGCAGCTTGGGAGGGGAGAGTTATGACACTGAAGCTTTCTTT
TRBV4-2	TRBJ1-1	-	-	CASQAGYMNTEAFF	TGTGCCAGCCAGGCGGGTTACATGAACACTGAAGCTTTCTTT
TRBV14	TRBJ2-1	many	-	CASSQAFRLSYNEQFF	TGTGCCAGCAGCCAAGCCTTCCGACTCTCCTACAATGAGCAGTTCTTC
TRBV3-1	TRBJ2-2	-	-	CASSQVQGSTGELFF	TGTGCCAGCAGCCAAGTTCAGGGAAGCACCGGGGAGCTGTTTTTT
TRBV4-1	TRBJ2-1	few	TRBD1	CASSPDRSSYNEQFF	TGCGCCAGCAGCCCGGACAGGAGCTCCTACAATGAGCAGTTCTTC
TRBV9	TRBJ2-2	few	-	CASEPQTNTGELFF	TGTGCCAGCGAGCCTCAAACTAACACCGGGGAGCTGTTTTTT
TRBV24-1	TRBJ1-2	few	-	CATSGGDAGYTF	TGTGCCACCAGCGGGGGGGACGCTGGCTACACCTTC
TRBV14	TRBJ2-1	few	-	CASSSTGGRPEQFF	TGTGCCAGCAGCTCAACAGGAGGGCGCCCTGAGCAGTTCTTC
TRBV20-1	TRBJ2-2	-	-	CSARESGSLRVTGELFF	TGCAGTGCTAGAGAATCGGGCAGCCTACGTGTCACCGGGGAGCTGTTTTTT
TRBV2	TRBJ2-5	-	-	CASKFREAETQYF	TGTGCCAGCAAGTTCCGGGAAGCGGAGACCCAGTACTTC
TRBV4-1	TRBJ2-2	few	TRBD1	CASSPFGTVKLRSGELFF	TGCGCCAGCAGCCCATTCGGGACAGTTAAATTACGTTCCGGGGAGCTGTTTTTT
TRBV7-9	TRBJ2-7	-	TRBD1	CASSRLGTGRYEQYF	TGTGCCAGCAGTCGTCTAGGGACAGGGCGGTACGAGCAGTACTTC
TRBV5-1	TRBJ2-7	few	TRBD1	CASSLVGTELAEQYF	TGCGCCAGCAGCTTGGTCGGGACAGAGCTCGCCGAGCAGTACTTC
TRBV20-1	TRBJ2-1	-	TRBD1	CSATGTGVGDEQFF	TGCAGTGCCACCGGGACAGGGGTTGGAGATGAGCAGTTCTTC
TRBV9	TRBJ1-5	few	-	CASSSSDTINQPQHF	TGTGCCAGCAGTTCCTCGGACACAATCAATCAGCCCCAGCATTTT
TRBV18	TRBJ2-4	-	-	CASSAILAKNIQYF	TGTGCCAGCTCAGCGATACTAGCCAAAAACATTCAGTACTTC
TRBV14	TRBJ2-1	few	-	CASSRVQVSYNEQFF	TGTGCCAGCAGCCGCGTCCAGGTCTCCTACAATGAGCAGTTCTTC
TRBV5-6	TRBJ2-1	-	-	CASSPPGYPRVYNEQFF	TGTGCCAGCAGCCCCCCGGGATACCCCCGAGTTTACAATGAGCAGTTCTTC
TRBV6-2/TRBV6-3	TRBJ1-5	-	-	CASSLWTKGQPQHF	TGTGCCAGCAGTTTATGGACAAAGGGTCAGCCCCAGCATTTT
TRBV3-1	TRBJ2-1	few	TRBD2	CASSQETGTSAFEQFF	TGTGCCAGCAGCCAAGAGACGGGGACTAGCGCATTTGAGCAGTTCTTC
TRBV29-1	TRBJ1-2	-	TRBD1	CSVEALGQGGFRGYTF	TGCAGCGTTGAAGCCCTCGGACAGGGGGGATTTCGGGGCTACACCTTC
TRBV14	TRBJ2-3	many	TRBD2	CASSWSGSFGDTQYF	TGTGCCAGCAGCTGGAGCGGGAGCTTTGGAGATACGCAGTATTTT
TRBV7-2	TRBJ2-6	few	TRBD1	CASSFGQGAGANVLTF	TGTGCCAGCAGCTTCGGGCAGGGGGCTGGGGCCAACGTCCTGACTTTC
TRBV7-9	TRBJ2-3	few	TRBD2	CASSPTGGDNRDTQYF	TGTGCCAGCAGTCCCACGGGGGGGGATAATCGAGATACGCAGTATTTT
TRBV20-1	TRBJ2-7	few	TRBD2	CSARGLAGLSYEQYF	TGCAGTGCTAGGGGACTAGCGGGACTCTCCTACGAGCAGTACTTC
TRBV15	TRBJ2-3	-	-	CATSRGGGLTDTQYF	TGTGCCACCAGCAGAGGCGGAGGGCTTACAGATACGCAGTATTTT